Listed below are T cell receptor beta chains from one sample, sequenced in a study of blood T cell repertoires in COVID-19. Clones were read by immunoSEQ multiplex PCR, and TCRdb kept only the in-frame ones, dropping some. The sample shows 35,000 to 50,000 clones, roughly 83% of them seen only once. Sequencing used peripheral blood. The receptors were sampled from a human donor with acute or convalescent COVID-19. The donor label of this sample is uncertain. The CDR3 runs from the conserved cysteine through the conserved F or W. D genes are given only for firm matches. Only part of the rows carry a size: once, few, many, or a class if the clone is expanded.

>TRBV19|.|TRBJ1-4|.
CASSIDGSPGKSEKLFF
TGTGCCAGTAGTATAGATGGATCCCCCGGGAAGAGTGAAAAACTGTTTTTT
>TRBV11-2|TRBD2|TRBJ2-7|.
CASSLGLAGAREQYF
TGTGCCAGCAGCCTGGGACTAGCGGGAGCGCGTGAGCAGTACTTC
>TRBV28|TRBD1|TRBJ2-7|once
CASNRAGTVSYEQYF
TGTGCCAGCAACCGGGCAGGGACAGTCTCCTACGAGCAGTACTTC
>TRBV28|TRBD2|TRBJ2-1|.
CASRLAGARGEQFF
TGTGCCAGCAGGTTAGCGGGAGCAAGGGGTGAGCAGTTCTTC
>TRBV5-1|TRBD2|TRBJ2-7|.
CASSQAGGGIYEQYF
TGCGCCAGCAGCCAGGCGGGGGGCGGGATATACGAGCAGTACTTC
>TRBV10-2|.|TRBJ2-7|.
CASSDQGTTYEQYF
TGCGCCAGCAGTGATCAGGGAACAACCTACGAGCAGTACTTC
>TRBV4-3|.|TRBJ1-4|.
CASSQDSRNEKLFF
TGCGCCAGCAGCCAAGATTCCAGGAATGAAAAACTGTTTTTT
>TRBV9|.|TRBJ2-5|.
CASHLRVGAETQYF
TGTGCCAGCCACCTGCGGGTTGGTGCGGAGACCCAGTACTTC
>TRBV7-6|.|TRBJ2-1|.
CASSLGGPLYNEQFF
TGTGCCAGCAGCCTTGGAGGGCCATTGTATAATGAGCAGTTCTTC
>TRBV7-8|.|TRBJ2-5|.
CASSFSGPEETQYF
TGTGCCAGCAGCTTCAGCGGGCCGGAAGAGACCCAGTACTTC
>TRBV7-3|.|TRBJ1-2|.
CASSPGTNLGYTF
TGTGCCAGCAGCCCCGGGACAAATCTGGGCTACACCTTC
>TRBV7-2|.|TRBJ1-6|.
CASSFSLGPYNNSPLHF
TGTGCCAGCAGCTTCTCATTGGGGCCCTACAATAATTCACCCCTCCACTTT
>TRBV6-1|.|TRBJ2-3|.
CASSEVAGLRDTQYF
TGTGCCAGCAGTGAAGTAGCTGGCCTGAGGGATACGCAGTATTTT
>TRBV19|TRBD1|TRBJ1-1|.
CASSALVPGQGFKNTEAFF
TGTGCCAGTAGTGCCTTGGTTCCGGGACAGGGGTTTAAAAACACTGAAGCTTTCTTT
>TRBV7-2|.|TRBJ1-2|.
CASSSRPRTDSTYGYTF
TGTGCCAGCAGCTCCCGCCCACGGACAGACTCCACCTATGGCTACACCTTC
>TRBV12-3/TRBV12-4|.|TRBJ2-7|.
CASGRDATYEQYF
TGTGCCAGCGGGCGGGACGCAACCTACGAGCAGTACTTC
>TRBV25-1|.|TRBJ1-2|.
CASRGGGTLYGYTF
TGTGCCAGCAGGGGGGGAGGGACGCTCTATGGCTACACCTTC
>TRBV10-2|TRBD1|TRBJ1-2|few
CASSERAGGNGYTF
TGCGCCAGCAGTGAGAGGGCAGGGGGAAATGGCTACACCTTC
>TRBV18|.|TRBJ1-1|.
CASSVKANTEAFF
TGTGCCAGCTCAGTGAAAGCGAACACTGAAGCTTTCTTT
>TRBV19|.|TRBJ2-1|.
CAERGSRVNEQFF
TGTGCCGAAAGAGGGAGTAGGGTCAATGAGCAGTTCTTC
>TRBV2|.|TRBJ1-1|.
CASSERLTYTEAFF
TGTGCCAGCAGTGAAAGATTGACATACACTGAAGCTTTCTTT
>TRBV6-2/TRBV6-3|TRBD2|TRBJ2-5|once
CASSYSPLAGGYTQETQYF
TGTGCCAGCAGTTACTCGCCACTAGCGGGGGGCTACACCCAAGAGACCCAGTACTTC
>TRBV6-4|TRBD1|TRBJ1-2|.
CASSDGTDEDGYTF
TGTGCCAGCAGTGACGGGACAGACGAGGATGGCTACACCTTC
>TRBV7-8|TRBD1|TRBJ1-4|once
CASSRPLRDRGNEKLFF
TGTGCCAGCAGCCGTCCCCTCCGCGACAGGGGAAATGAAAAACTGTTTTTT
>TRBV3-1/TRBV3-2|.|TRBJ1-1|.
CASRQVMNTEAFF
TGTGCCAGCAGACAGGTCATGAACACTGAAGCTTTCTTT
>TRBV27|.|TRBJ1-1|.
CASSLKPNTEAFF
TGTGCCAGCAGTTTAAAGCCGAACACTGAAGCTTTCTTT
>TRBV12-3/TRBV12-4|TRBD1|TRBJ1-2|.
CASSPQGAGGYTF
TGTGCCAGCAGTCCCCAGGGGGCGGGAGGCTACACCTTC
>TRBV30|.|TRBJ2-7|.
CAWSGLLQTYEQYF
TGTGCCTGGAGTGGCCTACTACAAACCTACGAGCAGTACTTC
>TRBV6-5|.|TRBJ2-5|.
CASSMTTVQETQYF
TGTGCCAGCAGCATGACTACTGTCCAAGAGACCCAGTACTTC
>TRBV2|TRBD2|TRBJ2-7|.
CASSVYGLAGAREQYF
TGTGCCAGCAGTGTTTATGGGCTAGCGGGAGCCCGGGAGCAGTACTTC
>TRBV6-2/TRBV6-3|TRBD2|TRBJ2-7|.
CASSYHGLAGPEQYF
TGTGCCAGCAGTTACCACGGACTAGCTGGCCCCGAGCAGTACTTC
>TRBV10-3|.|TRBJ2-1|.
CAISEWQGVDNEQFF
TGTGCCATCAGTGAGTGGCAGGGTGTCGACAATGAGCAGTTCTTC
>TRBV25-1|.|TRBJ2-2|.
CASSVRGTGELFF
TGTGCCAGCAGTGTTAGGGGCACCGGGGAGCTGTTTTTT
>TRBV9|TRBD1|TRBJ1-1|.
CASSSPRGPNTEAFF
TGTGCCAGCAGCTCACCTAGGGGGCCCAACACTGAAGCTTTCTTT
>TRBV10-2|.|TRBJ2-1|once
CASNFDRQGLGREQFF
TGCGCCAGCAATTTCGATAGACAGGGACTGGGCCGTGAGCAGTTCTTC
>TRBV19|.|TRBJ1-1|.
CASSIDTRLYTEAFF
TGTGCCAGTAGTATAGATACCAGGTTATACACTGAAGCTTTCTTT
>TRBV28|TRBD2|TRBJ2-7|.
CASSFNLAELTYEQYF
TGTGCCAGCAGTTTTAATCTAGCGGAGTTAACCTACGAGCAGTACTTC
>TRBV19|TRBD1|TRBJ2-2|.
CASSMDRGPVAGELFF
TGTGCCAGTAGTATGGACAGGGGTCCAGTCGCCGGGGAGCTGTTTTTT
>TRBV30|.|TRBJ1-1|.
CATFREENTEAFF
TGTGCCACCTTTCGGGAGGAGAACACTGAAGCTTTCTTT
>TRBV10-3|.|TRBJ1-2|.
CAISESVTGNYGYTF
TGTGCCATCAGTGAGTCCGTGACAGGCAACTATGGCTACACCTTC
>TRBV5-1|TRBD2|TRBJ2-7|.
CASSLAKSGREKGIYEQYF
TGCGCCAGCAGCTTGGCCAAGTCGGGGCGGGAGAAAGGGATTTACGAGCAGTACTTC
>TRBV5-5|TRBD1|TRBJ2-7|once
CASSWVQGARYEQYF
TGTGCCAGCAGCTGGGTACAGGGGGCTCGTTACGAGCAGTACTTC
>TRBV12-5|.|TRBJ2-7|.
CASAPGGSREQYF
TGTGCTAGTGCCCCTGGGGGCTCGAGGGAGCAGTACTTC
>TRBV3-1/TRBV3-2|.|TRBJ2-1|once
CASSQGNWGLKGVGGSIFF
TGTGCCAGCAGCCAAGGGAACTGGGGCCTAAAAGGGGTAGGTGGATCGATCTTCTTC
>TRBV29-1|.|TRBJ2-7|.
CSVGQDSYEQYF
TGCAGCGTTGGACAGGACTCCTACGAGCAGTACTTC
>TRBV12-3/TRBV12-4|TRBD2|TRBJ2-7|.
CASSLDGGNEQYF
TGTGCCAGCAGTTTGGACGGGGGGAACGAGCAGTACTTC
>TRBV18|.|TRBJ2-1|.
CASSPQGGSYNEQFF
TGTGCCAGCTCACCACAGGGAGGTTCCTACAATGAGCAGTTCTTC
>TRBV9|.|TRBJ1-5|few
CASSVTDSNQPQHF
TGTGCCAGCAGCGTTACAGATAGCAATCAGCCCCAGCATTTT
>TRBV7-2|TRBD1|TRBJ1-1|.
CASSADRAATEAFF
TGTGCCAGCAGCGCGGACAGGGCTGCCACTGAAGCTTTCTTT
>TRBV7-3|TRBD2|TRBJ2-2|.
CASSFLAGGTGELFF
TGTGCCAGCAGCTTCCTAGCGGGAGGGACCGGGGAGCTGTTTTTT
>TRBV18|TRBD1|TRBJ1-1|.
CASSQGQGMNTEAFF
TGTGCCAGCTCTCAAGGACAGGGAATGAACACTGAAGCTTTCTTT
>TRBV28|TRBD1|TRBJ1-5|.
CASSPLRGFLNSNQPQHF
TGTGCCAGCAGTCCCCTCAGGGGGTTCCTAAATAGCAATCAGCCCCAGCATTTT
>TRBV19|.|TRBJ2-3|.
CASSSTGTDTQYF
TGTGCCAGTTCATCGACAGGCACAGATACGCAGTATTTT
>TRBV6-2/TRBV6-3|.|TRBJ2-5|.
CASSYVLGGGGAETQYF
TGTGCCAGCAGTTACGTCCTCGGTGGAGGTGGCGCGGAGACCCAGTACTTC